This entry lists 30 T cell receptor beta chains sequenced from one sample in a study of OX40 agonist ivuxolimab in advanced cancers. The method behind the library was the immunoSEQ multiplex PCR assay. The table comes from immuneACCESS by way of TCRdb, which keeps in-frame sequences with V and J called. Part of the clones is missing from these tables; in studies checked, under half for an unresolved V gene and the rest for unknown reasons. The sample profile shows tens of thousands of clones; approximately 87% of them were found once. The leading ten clones occupy roughly 0.98% of the sample. The specimen comprised CD4+ or CD8+ T cells sorted from blood, sampled in a trial of the OX40 agonist ivuxolimab. All receptors come from an adult with an advanced solid tumor such as melanoma, head and neck, liver or kidney cancer.

The chain employs TRBV28 and TRBJ2-1, with 7 bases that match TRBD2. The V gene end was trimmed by 8 bases and the J gene end by 0 bases; junction bases not matched to a gene: 7. CDR1 MDHEN and CDR2 SYDVKM come from the germline V gene. This CDR3 contains 15 residues. The CDR3 loop is CASCRGGSSYNEQFF. In nucleotides, the CDR3 is TGTGCCAGCTGCCGGGGCGGGAGCTCCTACAATGAGCAGTTCTTC.

The chain joins TRBV18 to TRBJ2-7; a possible D gene is TRBD2 (6 bases). Trimming cost V 3 bases and J 2 bases, with 11 bases left between them. Germline CDR1 reads KGHSH; CDR2 reads LQKENI. The length of the CDR3 is 14 residues. The CDR3 spells CASSPPGEPYEQYF. CDR3 in DNA: TGTGCCAGCTCACCCCCGGGGGAACCCTACGAGCAGTACTTC.

V and J are TRBV14 and TRBJ2-2; no clear D gene. This CDR3 has 12 amino acids. Germline CDR1 SGHDN, CDR2 FVKESK. Trimming stripped 0 bases from V and 6 bases from J, with 2 bases between. CDR3 amino acids: CASSQDAGELFF. As DNA, the CDR3 is TGTGCCAGCAGCCAAGACGCCGGGGAGCTGTTTTTT. The whole variable domain, filled in from reference TRBV14 and TRBJ2-2, reads EAGVTQFPSHSVIEKGQTVTLRCDPISGHDNLYWYRRVMGKEIKFLLHFVKESKQDESGMPNNRFLAERTGGTYSTLKVQPAELEDSGVYFCASSQDAGELFFGEGSRLTVL.

The gene calls are TRBV18 and TRBJ2-1; 7 nucleotides align to TRBD2. CDR1 KGHSH and CDR2 LQKENI come from the germline V gene. Trimming at V came to 2 bases and at J to 7 bases, leaving 8 bases not matched to a gene. The CDR3 is 15 residues long. The CDR3 sequence is CASSPGKREGNEQFF. The CDR3, as DNA: TGTGCCAGCTCACCAGGGAAGCGGGAAGGTAATGAGCAGTTCTTC.

This clone was seen a handful of times. Here the CDR3 reads CASSLAGGPQRSPDTQYF. Here the CDR3 DNA reads TGTGCCAGCAGTCTAGCGGGAGGGCCACAAAGATCTCCAGATACGCAGTATTTT. This sequence joins TRBV28 and TRBJ2-3; 12 bases map to TRBD2. Germline V gene lookup returns CDR1 MDHEN and CDR2 SYDVKM. The ends lost 5 bases at V and 4 bases at J; junction bases unmatched: 13. The CDR3 runs 18 residues.

This rearrangement joins TRBV7-2 to TRBJ2-1; unclear D gene. CDR1 is SGHTA, CDR2 FQGNSA, per germline. The V gene lost 2 bases and the J gene lost 9 bases, with 8 bases spanning the gap. The CDR3 extends over 12 amino acids. CDR3 sequence: CASSLTTIEQFF. In DNA form, the CDR3 reads TGTGCCAGCAGCTTAACGACCATTGAGCAGTTCTTC.

The chain employs TRBV20-1 and TRBJ1-1; D possibly corresponds to TRBD1 (5 bases). CDR1 and CDR2 from the germline V gene are DFQATT and SNEGSKA (reference sequence). The CDR3 covers 11 residues. With 0 bases removed from V and 9 bases from J, the gap between germline ends came to 8 bases. CDR3 sequence (DNA): TGCAGTGCTAGAGAAGAGGGGAAAGCTTTCTTT. Its protein is CSAREEGKAFF.

Regarding this clone: The junction differs from germline at one of its ends, possibly a read error. The J gene is TRBJ1-2, the V gene TRBV5-1, with D uncertain. CDR3 size: 13 residues. Germline CDR1 and CDR2: SGHRS and YFSETQ. As DNA, the CDR3 is TGCGCCAGCAGCTTGAATCCTAAGTATGGCTACACCTTC. It translates to CASSLNPKYGYTF.

The chain joins TRBV18 to TRBJ1-6; D not certain. The length of the CDR3 is 16 residues. Looked up from germline, CDR1 is KGHSH and CDR2 is LQKENI. Trimming took off 2 bases at V and 5 bases at J, with 13 bases between the two ends. CDR3 in DNA: TGTGCCAGCTCACCAAAGGAAGCCATACATAATTCACCCCTCCACTTT. Protein product: CASSPKEAIHNSPLHF.

The chain recombines TRBV5-1 with TRBJ2-3, with a tentative D call TRBD2 (6 bases). V was pared by 1 base and J by 2 bases, with 11 bases between. The length of the CDR3 is 15 residues. In germline, CDR1 is SGHRS, CDR2 YFSETQ. The CDR3 spells CASSLLTSTTDTQYF. The DNA for the CDR3 is TGCGCCAGCAGCTTGCTAACTAGCACCACAGATACGCAGTATTTT.

V usage is TRBV18 and J usage is TRBJ1-4; D is uncertain. Germline CDR1 is KGHSH and CDR2 is LQKENI. Trimming cost V 4 bases and J 4 bases, with 7 bases left between them. There are 13 residues in the CDR3. The CDR3 coding sequence is TGTGCCAGCTCACTTGATAGTAATGAAAAACTGTTTTTT. This encodes CASSLDSNEKLFF.

The J gene is TRBJ2-6, the V gene TRBV19, with D possibly TRBD2 on 6 matching bases. The V gene lost 3 bases and the J gene lost 4 bases, with 13 bases spanning the gap. Germline V gene lookup returns CDR1 LNHDA and CDR2 SQIVND (reference sequence). The CDR3 runs to 16 residues. CDR3 in DNA: TGTGCCAGTAGTATGGGGCGGGGTACAGGGGCCAACGTCCTGACTTTC. Residues: CASSMGRGTGANVLTF.

This chain joins TRBV6-5 and TRBJ1-2, with 7 bases that match TRBD1. V shed 2 bases, J shed 1 base, and the junction held 4 bases outside the gene matches. Germline V gives CDR1 MNHEY, CDR2 SVGAGI. CDR3 length equals 15 residues. The CDR3 region has the DNA TGTGCCAGCAGTTACGCGACAGGGTTTAACTATGGCTACACCTTC. Protein product: CASSYATGFNYGYTF.

The sample holds one count of this clone. CDR3 region: CASRLQGMRNEQFF. The CDR3 nucleotides read TGTGCCAGCAGATTACAGGGTATGCGCAATGAGCAGTTCTTC. The chain combines TRBV7-2 with TRBJ2-1; D perhaps matches TRBD1 (6 bases). CDR3 length: 14 amino acids. Germline lookup yields CDR1 SGHTA and CDR2 FQGNSA. Trimming removed 6 bases from V and 6 bases from J, with 15 bases in between.

This rearrangement joins TRBV11-3 to TRBJ2-1; no firm D call. CDR1 and CDR2 from the germline V gene are SGHNT and YENEEA. This CDR3 has 12 residues. Trimming took 2 bases from V and 10 from J, leaving 9 bases between them. This CDR3 reads CASSLRLGEQFF. In DNA, the CDR3 is TGTGCCAGCAGCTTACGGCTCGGGGAGCAGTTCTTC.

The V and J genes are TRBV19 and TRBJ2-1, with TRBD2 as a possible D gene (6 bases). V dropped 2 bases and J dropped 1 base, with 15 bases sitting between them. Germline lookup yields CDR1 LNHDA and CDR2 SQIVND (reference sequence). The CDR3 runs to 17 residues. This CDR3 reads CASSIRWRDKSYNEQFF. The CDR3 nucleotides are TGTGCCAGTAGTATAAGGTGGCGGGATAAATCCTACAATGAGCAGTTCTTC.

Here the CDR3 DNA reads TGTGCCAGCGCGGGAAGGGACCGGGCCAAAAACATTCAGTACTTC. Its protein is CASAGRDRAKNIQYF. V is TRBV28 and J is TRBJ2-4, with TRBD2 as a possible D gene (6 bases). The CDR3 has 15 amino acids. The V gene's germline CDR1 is MDHEN and CDR2 SYDVKM. V was clipped by 8 bases and J by 1 base, with 15 bases between them.

The V call is TRBV2, the J call TRBJ1-1; 10 nucleotides line up with TRBD1. This CDR3 has 15 amino acids. The trim removed 1 base at V and 4 bases at J, leaving 3 bases unmatched. Germline loops: CDR1 SNHLY, CDR2 FYNNEI. CDR3 protein: CASSEEGTGVTEAFF. The CDR3 bases are TGTGCCAGCAGTGAAGAGGGGACAGGGGTCACTGAAGCTTTCTTT.

The chain combines TRBV29-1 with TRBJ2-3; 9 nucleotides align to TRBD2. The junction had 18 bases not matched to a gene; V was cut back by 7 bases and J by 4 bases. The CDR3 runs 17 residues. Looked up from germline, CDR1 is SQVTM and CDR2 is ANQGSEA. Written as DNA, the CDR3 is TGCAGCGCTTCTAGCGGGATAGGCGAAACGGTGGCAGATACGCAGTATTTT. Encoded protein: CSASSGIGETVADTQYF.

V and J are TRBV5-1 and TRBJ1-1, with TRBD1 identical over 8 bases. The CDR3 runs 16 residues. The ends lost 6 bases at V and 4 bases at J; junction bases unmatched: 14. Germline-derived CDR1 and CDR2 are SGHRS and YFSETQ. CDR3 protein: CASTLGRGRGVTEAFF. CDR3 nucleotide sequence: TGCGCCAGCACCCTCGGCAGGGGGCGAGGGGTCACTGAAGCTTTCTTT.

The chain employs TRBV11-3 and TRBJ2-3, with D possibly TRBD2 on 7 matching bases. In germline, CDR1 is SGHNT, CDR2 YENEEA. Between the trimmed V and J ends, which lost 3 bases and 2 bases, there was a span of 12 bases. This CDR3 is 15 amino acids long. CDR3 protein: CASSLGGGYTDTQYF. DNA of the CDR3: TGTGCCAGCAGCTTGGGAGGGGGTTACACAGATACGCAGTATTTT.

V usage is TRBV29-1 and J usage is TRBJ2-5, with 10 bases aligning to TRBD1. This CDR3 region has 12 residues. Germline trimming cut 6 bases from V and 4 bases from J; bases unmatched to any gene: 2. CDR1 is SQVTM, CDR2 ANQGSEA, per germline. The CDR3 nucleotides are TGCAGCGTAAGGACAGGGGGAGAGACCCAGTACTTC. Translated, it gives CSVRTGGETQYF.

V and J are TRBV7-2 and TRBJ1-5, with no clear D. The CDR3 totals 13 residues. Germline V gene data show CDR1 as SGHTA and CDR2 as FQGNSA. Trimming left V 6 bases short and J 3 bases short, with 9 bases between. The DNA of the CDR3 is TGTGCCAGCAGTCCGACTCTCAATCAGCCCCAGCATTTT. Translation gives CASSPTLNQPQHF. Filled out from reference TRBV7-2 and TRBJ1-5, the complete variable domain reads GAGVSQSPSNKVTEKGKDVELRCDPISGHTALYWYRQSLGQGLEFLIYFQGNSAPDKSGLPSDRFSAERTGGSVSTLTIQRTQQEDSAVYLCASSPTLNQPQHFGDGTRLSIL.

The chain uses TRBV7-9 and TRBJ1-6, with TRBD1 matching over 10 bases. There are 14 residues in the CDR3. Germline V gene sequence: CDR1 SEHNR, CDR2 FQNEAQ (reference sequence). The J segment lost 8 bases and the V segment lost 7 bases, leaving 5 bases of the junction unmatched. CDR3 region: CASKRGTGDSPLHF. The CDR3 DNA is TGTGCCAGCAAAAGGGGGACAGGGGATTCACCCCTCCACTTT.

This chain joins TRBV7-8 and TRBJ1-5; D might be TRBD1 (5 bases). The germline CDR1 and CDR2 sequences are SGHVS and FQNEAQ. This CDR3 has 15 residues. V was trimmed by 0 bases and J by 7 bases, leaving 13 bases between them. In DNA, the CDR3 is TGTGCCAGCAGCTTAGCACAGGATTATCGGCAGCCCCAGCATTTT. The encoded protein is CASSLAQDYRQPQHF.

This clone is a singleton in its sample. The V gene is TRBV2, the J gene TRBJ1-4; the D gene is possibly TRBD1 (6 bases). The germline CDR1 and CDR2 sequences are SNHLY and FYNNEI. This CDR3 has 16 amino acids. Trimming removed 3 bases from V and 0 bases from J, with 11 bases in between. CDR3 in DNA: TGTGCCAGCAGTGAGACAGGATCGGCAACTAATGAAAAACTGTTTTTT. This codes for CASSETGSATNEKLFF.

This chain uses TRBV19 with TRBJ2-5; D gene unclear. CDR1 and CDR2 (germline): LNHDA, SQIVND (reference sequence). This CDR3 comprises 14 residues. With 5 bases removed from V and 0 bases from J, the gap between germline ends came to 10 bases. CDR3 protein: CASSSFRHQETQYF. Written as DNA, the CDR3 is TGTGCCAGTAGTTCCTTCAGACACCAAGAGACCCAGTACTTC.

This sequence joins TRBV11-2 and TRBJ2-5; no definite D call. The V end was cut by 4 bases, the J end by 1 base, with 4 bases between. This CDR3 has 12 residues. The germline V gene encodes CDR1 SGHAT and CDR2 FQNNGV. The CDR3 here is CASSSGQETQYF. The CDR3 nucleotides are TGTGCCAGCAGCTCCGGCCAAGAGACCCAGTACTTC.

The DNA for the CDR3 is TGCAGCGGTCGGGGAAACACCGGGGAGCTGTTTTTT. As protein: CSGRGNTGELFF. The V call is TRBV29-1, the J call TRBJ2-2; maybe TRBD2 (5 bases). The germline V and J ends were trimmed by 7 bases and 2 bases, with 8 bases remaining between them. This CDR3 has 12 amino acids. The germline V gene has CDR1 SQVTM and CDR2 ANQGSEA.

The chain is built from TRBV7-3 and TRBJ1-1; 7 positions match TRBD1. CDR1 and CDR2 from the germline V gene are SGHTA and FQGTGA. This CDR3 is 13 amino acids long. Trimming took 2 bases from V and 7 from J; bases not matched to a gene: 4. Written as DNA, the CDR3 is TGTGCCAGCAGCTTAGCTAGGGACAGTGAAGCTTTCTTT. It translates to CASSLARDSEAFF.